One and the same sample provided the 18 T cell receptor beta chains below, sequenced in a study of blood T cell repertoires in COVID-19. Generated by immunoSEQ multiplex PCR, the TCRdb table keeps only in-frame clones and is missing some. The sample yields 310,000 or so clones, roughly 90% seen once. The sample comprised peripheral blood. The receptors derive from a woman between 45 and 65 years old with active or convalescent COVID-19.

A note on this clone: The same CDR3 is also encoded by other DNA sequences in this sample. This CDR3 is CASSQEDRGREKLFF. The CDR3 coding sequence is TGTGCCAGCAGCCAAGAGGACAGGGGCCGTGAAAAACTGTTTTTT. The chain joins TRBV4-2 to TRBJ1-4, with TRBD1 identical over 9 bases. The V segment lost 0 bases and the J segment 7 bases; nucleotides outside the gene matches: 3. This CDR3 has 15 amino acids. Germline assignment: CDR1 LGHNA and CDR2 YNFKEQ.

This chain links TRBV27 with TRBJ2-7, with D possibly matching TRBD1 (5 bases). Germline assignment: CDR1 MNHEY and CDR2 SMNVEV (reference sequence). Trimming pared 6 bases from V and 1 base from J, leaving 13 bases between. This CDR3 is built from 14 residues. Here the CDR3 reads CASRRQGGSYEQYF. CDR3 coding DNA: TGTGCCAGCAGACGCCAGGGTGGATCCTACGAGCAGTACTTC.

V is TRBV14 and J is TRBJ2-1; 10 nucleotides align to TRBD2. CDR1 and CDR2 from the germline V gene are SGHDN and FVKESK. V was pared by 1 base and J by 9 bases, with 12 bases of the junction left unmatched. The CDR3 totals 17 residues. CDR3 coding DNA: TGTGCCAGCAGCCAAGCGTTCAGCGGGGGGGTCTCGAGTGAGCAGTTCTTC. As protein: CASSQAFSGGVSSEQFF.

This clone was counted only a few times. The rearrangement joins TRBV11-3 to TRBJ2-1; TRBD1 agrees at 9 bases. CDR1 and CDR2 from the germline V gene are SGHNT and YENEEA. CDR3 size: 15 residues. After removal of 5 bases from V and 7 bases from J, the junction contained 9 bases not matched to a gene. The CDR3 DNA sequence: TGTGCCAGCAGCAACCGGGACAGGGTAAATAATGAGCAGTTCTTC. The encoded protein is CASSNRDRVNNEQFF.

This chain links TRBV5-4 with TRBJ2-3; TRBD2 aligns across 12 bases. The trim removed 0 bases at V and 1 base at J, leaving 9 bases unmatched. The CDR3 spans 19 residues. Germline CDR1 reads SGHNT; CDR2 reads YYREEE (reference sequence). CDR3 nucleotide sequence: TGTGCCAGCAGCTTGGGACTAGCGGGAGCCAGGTTGGGCACAGATACGCAGTATTTT. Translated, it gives CASSLGLAGARLGTDTQYF.

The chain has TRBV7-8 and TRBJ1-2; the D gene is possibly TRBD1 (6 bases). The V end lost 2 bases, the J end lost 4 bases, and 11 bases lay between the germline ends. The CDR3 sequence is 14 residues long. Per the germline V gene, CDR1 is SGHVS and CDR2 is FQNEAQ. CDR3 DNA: TGTGCCAGCAGCTTACTGGGGGCTCCCTATGGCTACACCTTC. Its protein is CASSLLGAPYGYTF.

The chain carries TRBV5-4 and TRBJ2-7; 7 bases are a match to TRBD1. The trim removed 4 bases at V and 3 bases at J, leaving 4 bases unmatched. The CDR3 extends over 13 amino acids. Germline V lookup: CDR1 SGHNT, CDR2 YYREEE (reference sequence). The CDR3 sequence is CASSRDSNYEQYF. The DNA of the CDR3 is TGTGCCAGCAGCCGGGACAGCAACTACGAGCAGTACTTC. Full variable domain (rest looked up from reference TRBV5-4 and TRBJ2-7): ETGVTQSPTHLIKTRGQQVTLRCSSQSGHNTVSWYQQALGQGPQFIFQYYREEENGRGNFPPRFSGLQFPNYSSELNVNALELDDSALYLCASSRDSNYEQYFGPGTRLTVT.

CDR3 amino acids: CASRRSQFYYEQYF. CDR3 nucleotide sequence: TGTGCCAGCAGAAGATCACAGTTTTACTACGAGCAGTACTTC. The chain couples TRBV11-1 to TRBJ2-7; D uncertain. CDR1 and CDR2 from the germline V gene are SGHAT and FQDESV (reference sequence). The germline V and J ends were trimmed by 6 bases and 3 bases, with 15 bases remaining between them. This CDR3 comprises 14 residues.

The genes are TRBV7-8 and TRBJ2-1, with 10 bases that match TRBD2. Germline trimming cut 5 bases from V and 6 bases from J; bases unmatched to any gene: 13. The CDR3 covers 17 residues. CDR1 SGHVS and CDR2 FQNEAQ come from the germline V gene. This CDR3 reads CASSPMTLSGRSNEQFF. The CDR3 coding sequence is TGTGCCAGCAGCCCAATGACCCTTAGCGGGAGGAGCAATGAGCAGTTCTTC.

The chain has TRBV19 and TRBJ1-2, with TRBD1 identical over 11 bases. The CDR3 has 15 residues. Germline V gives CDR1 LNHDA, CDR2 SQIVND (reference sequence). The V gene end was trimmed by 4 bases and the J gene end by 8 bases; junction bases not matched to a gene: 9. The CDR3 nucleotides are TGTGCCAGTAGTAGACGGCTGGGACAGGGGGACGGCTACACCTTC. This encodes CASSRRLGQGDGYTF.

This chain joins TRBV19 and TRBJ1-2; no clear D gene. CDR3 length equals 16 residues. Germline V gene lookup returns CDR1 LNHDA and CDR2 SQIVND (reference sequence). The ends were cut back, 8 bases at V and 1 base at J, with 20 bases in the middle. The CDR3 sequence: CASLNTGIRINYGYTF. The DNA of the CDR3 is TGTGCCAGTCTAAATACGGGTATAAGGATTAACTATGGCTACACCTTC.

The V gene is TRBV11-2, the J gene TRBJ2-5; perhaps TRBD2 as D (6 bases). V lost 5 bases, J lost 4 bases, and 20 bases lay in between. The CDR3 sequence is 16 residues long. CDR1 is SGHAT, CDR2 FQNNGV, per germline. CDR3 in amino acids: CASSPGWLEGAETQYF. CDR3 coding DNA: TGTGCCAGCAGCCCCGGTTGGTTGGAGGGAGCAGAGACCCAGTACTTC.

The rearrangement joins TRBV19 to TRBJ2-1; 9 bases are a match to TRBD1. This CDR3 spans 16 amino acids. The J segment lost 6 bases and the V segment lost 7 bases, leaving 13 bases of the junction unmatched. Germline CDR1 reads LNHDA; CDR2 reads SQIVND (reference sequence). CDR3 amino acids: CASNARRTGEGNEQFF. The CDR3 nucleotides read TGTGCCAGTAATGCCCGCAGGACAGGGGAAGGCAATGAGCAGTTCTTC.

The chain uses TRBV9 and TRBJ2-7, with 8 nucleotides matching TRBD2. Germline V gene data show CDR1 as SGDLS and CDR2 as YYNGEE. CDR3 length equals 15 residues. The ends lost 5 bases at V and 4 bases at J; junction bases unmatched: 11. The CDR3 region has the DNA TGTGCCAGCAGTCCCGGACTAGCTATTCAGTACGAGCAGTACTTC. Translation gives CASSPGLAIQYEQYF.

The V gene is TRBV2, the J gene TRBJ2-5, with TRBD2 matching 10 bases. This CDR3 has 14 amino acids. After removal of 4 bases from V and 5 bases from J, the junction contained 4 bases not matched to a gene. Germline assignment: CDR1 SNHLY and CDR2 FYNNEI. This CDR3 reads CASSGGLAEETQYF. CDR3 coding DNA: TGTGCCAGCAGTGGCGGACTAGCGGAGGAGACCCAGTACTTC.

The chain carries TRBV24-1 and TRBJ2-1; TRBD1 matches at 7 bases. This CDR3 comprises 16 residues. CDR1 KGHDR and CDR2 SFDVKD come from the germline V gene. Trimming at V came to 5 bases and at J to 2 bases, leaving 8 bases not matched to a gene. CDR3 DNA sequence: TGTGCCACCAGTGGTGGACGGCAGGGGGCCTACAATGAGCAGTTCTTC. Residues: CATSGGRQGAYNEQFF.

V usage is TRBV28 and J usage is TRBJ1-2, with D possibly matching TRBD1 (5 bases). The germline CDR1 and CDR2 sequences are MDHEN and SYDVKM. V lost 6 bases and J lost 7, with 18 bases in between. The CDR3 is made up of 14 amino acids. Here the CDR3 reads CASSSDSRVSGYTF. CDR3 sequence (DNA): TGTGCCAGCAGCTCTGACAGTAGGGTGTCTGGCTACACCTTC.

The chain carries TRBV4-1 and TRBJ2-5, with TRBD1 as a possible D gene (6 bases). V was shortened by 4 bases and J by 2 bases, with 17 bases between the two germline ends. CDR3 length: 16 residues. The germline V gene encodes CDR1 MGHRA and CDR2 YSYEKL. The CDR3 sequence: CASSRQEGGEQETQYF. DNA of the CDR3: TGCGCCAGCAGCCGACAGGAAGGGGGAGAACAAGAGACCCAGTACTTC.